The entry below gives a single T cell receptor beta chain sequence along with its context. The antigen is undetermined. The data belong to a study of brain T cells in children with intractable seizures. Study-wide results and limits: Only CDR3 sequence similarity suggested viral specificity, without known HCMV serostatus.

Specified time point: blood from clinic visit 5 months post-surgery; TSC patient then seizure free. Before surgery, patients took at least one anti-epileptic drug. Using immunoSEQ multiplex PCR, the repertoire was profiled, and TCRdb retains in-frame clones only, with some absent. The sample lists about 340,000 clones, about 94% occurring once. The sample in question was peripheral blood, obtained roughly 5 months after surgery. The receptor's source is a boy under three years old with tuberous sclerosis and intractable seizures.

The CDR3 reads CASSLSGGPGRETQYF. DNA for the CDR3: TGCGCCAGCAGCTTATCGGGGGGGCCCGGCAGGGAGACCCAGTACTTC. This chain uses TRBV5-1 with TRBJ2-5; TRBD2 matches at 8 bases. V lost 2 bases and J lost 5; bases outside the gene matches: 11. The CDR3 loop spans 16 amino acids. The germline V gene encodes CDR1 SGHRS and CDR2 YFSETQ.